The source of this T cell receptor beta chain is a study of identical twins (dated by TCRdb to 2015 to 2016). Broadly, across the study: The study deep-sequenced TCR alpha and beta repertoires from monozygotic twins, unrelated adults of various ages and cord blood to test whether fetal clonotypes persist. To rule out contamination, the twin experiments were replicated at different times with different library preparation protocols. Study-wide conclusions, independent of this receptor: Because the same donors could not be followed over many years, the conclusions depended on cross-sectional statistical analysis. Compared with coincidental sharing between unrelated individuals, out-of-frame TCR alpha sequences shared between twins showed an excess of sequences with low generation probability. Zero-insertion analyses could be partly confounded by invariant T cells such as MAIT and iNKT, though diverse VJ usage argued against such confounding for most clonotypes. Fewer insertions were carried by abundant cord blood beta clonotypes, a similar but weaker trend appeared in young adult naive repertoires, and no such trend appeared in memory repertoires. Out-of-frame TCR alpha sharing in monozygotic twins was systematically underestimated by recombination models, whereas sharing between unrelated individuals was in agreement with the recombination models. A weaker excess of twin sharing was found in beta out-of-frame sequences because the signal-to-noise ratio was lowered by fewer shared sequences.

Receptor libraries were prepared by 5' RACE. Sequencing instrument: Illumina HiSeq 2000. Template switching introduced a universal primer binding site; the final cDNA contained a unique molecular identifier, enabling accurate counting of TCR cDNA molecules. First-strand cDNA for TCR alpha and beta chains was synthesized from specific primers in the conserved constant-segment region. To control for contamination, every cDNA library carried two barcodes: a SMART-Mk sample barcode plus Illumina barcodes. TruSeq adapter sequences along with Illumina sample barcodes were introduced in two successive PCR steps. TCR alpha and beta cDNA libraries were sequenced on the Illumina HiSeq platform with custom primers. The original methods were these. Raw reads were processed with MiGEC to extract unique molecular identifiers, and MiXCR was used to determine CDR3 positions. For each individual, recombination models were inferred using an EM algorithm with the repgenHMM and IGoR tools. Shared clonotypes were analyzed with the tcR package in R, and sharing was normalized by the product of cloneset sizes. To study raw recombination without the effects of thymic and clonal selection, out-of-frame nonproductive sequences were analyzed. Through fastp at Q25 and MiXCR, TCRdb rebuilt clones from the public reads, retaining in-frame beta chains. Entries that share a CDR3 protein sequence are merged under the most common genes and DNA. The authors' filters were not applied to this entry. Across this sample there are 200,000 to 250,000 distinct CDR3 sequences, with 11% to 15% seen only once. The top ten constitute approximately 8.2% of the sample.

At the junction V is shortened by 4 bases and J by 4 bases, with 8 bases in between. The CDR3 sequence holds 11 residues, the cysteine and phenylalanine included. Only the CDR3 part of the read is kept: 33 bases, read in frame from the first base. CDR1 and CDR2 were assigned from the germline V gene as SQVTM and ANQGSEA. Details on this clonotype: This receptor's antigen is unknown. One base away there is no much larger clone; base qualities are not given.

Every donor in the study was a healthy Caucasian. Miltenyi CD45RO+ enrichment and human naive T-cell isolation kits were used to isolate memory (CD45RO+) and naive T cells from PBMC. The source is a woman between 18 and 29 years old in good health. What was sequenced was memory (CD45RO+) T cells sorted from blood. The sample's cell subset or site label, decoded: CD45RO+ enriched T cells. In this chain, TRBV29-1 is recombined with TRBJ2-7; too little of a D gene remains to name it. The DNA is TGCAGCGTTGGGTGGTTTTACGAGCAGTACTTC. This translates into CSVGWFYEQYF.